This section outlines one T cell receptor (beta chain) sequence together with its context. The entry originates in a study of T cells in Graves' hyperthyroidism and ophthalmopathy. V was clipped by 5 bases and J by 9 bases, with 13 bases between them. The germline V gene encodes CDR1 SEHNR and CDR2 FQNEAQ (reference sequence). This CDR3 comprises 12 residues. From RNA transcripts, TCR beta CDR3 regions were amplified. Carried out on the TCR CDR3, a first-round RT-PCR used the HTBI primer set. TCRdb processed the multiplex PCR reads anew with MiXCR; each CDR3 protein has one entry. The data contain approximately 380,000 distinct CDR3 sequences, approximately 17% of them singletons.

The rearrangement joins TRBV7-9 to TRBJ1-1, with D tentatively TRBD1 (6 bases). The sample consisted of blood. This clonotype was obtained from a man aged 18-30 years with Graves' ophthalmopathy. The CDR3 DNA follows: TGTGCCAGCAGCCATGACGGGACAAAAGCTTTCTTT. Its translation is CASSHDGTKAFF.